These 11 T cell receptor beta chains originate from one sample sequenced in a study of blood T cell repertoires in COVID-19. Here immunoSEQ multiplex PCR was the method, and the copy in TCRdb shows in-frame clones only, minus some. Of some 460,000 clones listed, about 85% were seen once; the top ten hold approximately 2%. The source material was PBMCs or T cells enriched from blood (not recorded which). The receptors here all came from a woman aged 18-29 years with acute COVID-19.

This clone was counted once. For the CDR3, the DNA is TGTGCCAGCAGGTCCAGGGTCGCTGAGCAGTTCTTC. It encodes CASRSRVAEQFF. V usage is TRBV6-5 and J usage is TRBJ2-1; tentatively, D is TRBD1 (5 bases). The CDR3 is 12 residues long. V was clipped by 6 bases and J by 9 bases, with 12 bases between them. Germline CDR1 is MNHEY and CDR2 is SVGAGI.

This clone was observed many times. The chain employs TRBV25-1 and TRBJ1-1, with D possibly matching TRBD1 (6 bases). The CDR3 runs 13 residues. The germline CDR1 and CDR2 sequences are MGHDK and SYGVNS. V gave up 5 bases and J gave up 4 bases, with 11 bases separating them. CDR3 nucleotides: TGTGCCAGCAGTCGGGCGGGGGCCACTGAAGCTTTCTTT. Its protein product is CASSRAGATEAFF.

The chain recombines TRBV18 with TRBJ1-1, with D possibly being TRBD1 (5 bases). Germline V gene sequence: CDR1 KGHSH, CDR2 LQKENI. The ends were cut back, 3 bases at V and 5 bases at J, with 16 bases in the middle. The length of the CDR3 is 15 residues. The CDR3: CASSPKSARGTEAFF. Written as DNA, the CDR3 is TGTGCCAGCTCACCCAAAAGTGCCCGGGGGACTGAAGCTTTCTTT.

The chain links TRBV28 to TRBJ2-1; TRBD2 agrees at 13 bases. Germline trimming cut 7 bases from V and 11 bases from J; bases unmatched to any gene: 5. CDR1 MDHEN and CDR2 SYDVKM come from the germline V gene. The CDR3 has 13 residues. The CDR3 here is CASTLGLAGKQFF. CDR3 nucleotides: TGTGCCAGCACTCTGGGACTAGCGGGGAAGCAGTTCTTC.

This clone was observed once. The genes are TRBV5-1 and TRBJ1-2; 11 nucleotides line up with TRBD1. V was pared by 0 bases and J by 4 bases, with 2 bases of the junction left unmatched. Germline V gives CDR1 SGHRS, CDR2 YFSETQ. This CDR3 contains 15 residues. Written as DNA, the CDR3 is TGCGCCAGCAGCTTGGGGACAGGGGGCCCCTATGGCTACACCTTC. Amino acids: CASSLGTGGPYGYTF.

This chain joins TRBV7-2 and TRBJ1-1, with 7 bases fitting TRBD1. The V gene's germline CDR1 is SGHTA and CDR2 FQGNSA. The trim removed 1 base at V and 11 bases at J, leaving 10 bases unmatched. The CDR3 has 14 residues. The CDR3 here is CASSLEGTVTVAFF. CDR3 DNA sequence: TGTGCCAGCAGCTTAGAGGGGACAGTAACGGTCGCTTTCTTT.

The V and J genes are TRBV12-3 or TRBV12-4 and TRBJ2-3; D remains unclear. V gave up 7 bases and J gave up 1 base, with 9 bases separating them. The CDR3 extends over 13 amino acids. Written as DNA, the CDR3 is TGTGCCAGCAACCGTCAGGGCACAGATACGCAGTATTTT. Translated: CASNRQGTDTQYF.

V and J are TRBV14 and TRBJ2-5; perhaps TRBD1 as D (6 bases). Germline CDR1 is SGHDN and CDR2 is FVKESK. This CDR3 has 14 amino acids. V was pared by 4 bases and J by 5 bases, with 14 bases between. The CDR3 region has the DNA TGTGCCAGCAGCCGGGCTAACAGGGAGGAGACCCAGTACTTC. It specifies CASSRANREETQYF.

The rearrangement joins TRBV11-2 to TRBJ2-4; a weak D match, TRBD1 (5 bases). The CDR3 totals 15 residues. Trimming left V 4 bases short and J 8 bases short, with 18 bases between. Germline CDR1 and CDR2: SGHAT and FQNNGV. The DNA of the CDR3 is TGTGCCAGCAGCTCTCAACCTCGGACAAGGGACATTCAGTACTTC. Its translation: CASSSQPRTRDIQYF.

This rearrangement joins TRBV6-2 or TRBV6-3 to TRBJ2-2, with D perhaps matching TRBD1 (5 bases). CDR1 and CDR2 (germline): MNHEY, SVGEGT. The CDR3 sequence is 16 residues long. With 3 bases removed from V and 7 bases from J, the gap between germline ends came to 18 bases. CDR3 residues: CASSYPLWGYNGELFF. The CDR3 DNA reads as TGTGCCAGCAGTTATCCACTATGGGGCTATAACGGGGAGCTGTTTTTT.

V usage is TRBV9 and J usage is TRBJ2-5, with a weak D call TRBD1 (6 bases). The V end lost 4 bases, the J end lost 5 bases, and 18 bases lay between the germline ends. The germline CDR1 and CDR2 sequences are SGDLS and YYNGEE. The CDR3 spans 15 residues. DNA for the CDR3: TGTGCCAGCAGCCCATCCGGACAGATTCATGAGACCCAGTACTTC. This encodes CASSPSGQIHETQYF. The entire variable domain, with the rest obtained from reference TRBV9 and TRBJ2-5, is as follows: DSGVTQTPKHLITATGQRVTLRCSPRSGDLSVYWYQQSLDQGLQFLIQYYNGEERAKGNILERFSAQQFPDLHSELNLSSLELGDSALYFCASSPSGQIHETQYFGPGTRLLVL.